The following is a T cell receptor (beta chain) sequence with its context. The CDR3 runs 14 residues. Germline CDR1 reads SQVTM; CDR2 reads ANQGSEA. The V gene lost 6 bases and the J gene lost 0 bases, with 14 bases spanning the gap. The data are from a study of cytomegalovirus exposure and HLA in healthy donors. PCR involved 60 Vbeta and 13 Jbeta primers. Sequencing used immunoSEQ multiplex PCR; TCRdb keeps in-frame clones, though not all of them. The sample comprises around 140,000 clones, 75% to 90% of which are singletons, and about 1.6% rests with the top ten. The sample was PBMCs. The clonotype originates from a man aged 40-49 years in good health and CMV-seronegative. The chain uses TRBV29-1 and TRBJ1-1, with a tentative D call TRBD1 (5 bases). This chain's CDR3 is CSVRASFMNTEAFF. The CDR3 nucleotides are TGCAGCGTCAGGGCCAGCTTCATGAACACTGAAGCTTTCTTT.